The 31 T cell receptor beta chains listed next were all sequenced from one sample in a study of blood T cell repertoires in COVID-19. The protocol was immunoSEQ multiplex PCR, while the TCRdb copy is restricted to in-frame clones and leaves out a portion. This table holds 220,000 or so clones, about 90% found once. The sequenced material came from PBMCs or T cells enriched from blood (not recorded which). The receptors shown here come from a man under 40 who had been exposed to COVID-19.

The chain recombines TRBV9 with TRBJ2-3; perhaps TRBD2 as D (6 bases). The V gene lost 7 bases and the J gene lost 1 base, with 13 bases spanning the gap. There are 14 residues in the CDR3. The V gene's germline CDR1 is SGDLS and CDR2 YYNGEE. The chain's CDR3 is CASATTGGTDTQYF. CDR3 in DNA: TGTGCCAGCGCCACGACGGGGGGCACAGATACGCAGTATTTT. Looking up the rest from reference TRBV9 and TRBJ2-3 gives the full variable domain: DSGVTQTPKHLITATGQRVTLRCSPRSGDLSVYWYQQSLDQGLQFLIQYYNGEERAKGNILERFSAQQFPDLHSELNLSSLELGDSALYFCASATTGGTDTQYFGPGTRLTVL.

The gene calls are TRBV7-6 and TRBJ2-7, with D possibly TRBD1 on 5 matching bases. Germline V gene data show CDR1 as SGHVS and CDR2 as FNYEAQ. This CDR3 contains 16 residues. The V gene lost 5 bases and the J gene lost 1 base, with 18 bases spanning the gap. CDR3 in amino acids: CASSPNFDRISYEQYF. Here the CDR3 DNA reads TGTGCCAGCAGCCCCAATTTCGACAGAATTTCCTACGAGCAGTACTTC.

The chain's CDR3 is CASSLERGTNTEAFF. Written as DNA, the CDR3 is TGTGCCAGCAGCTTGGAACGGGGGACGAACACTGAAGCTTTCTTT. The V call is TRBV5-4, the J call TRBJ1-1; D is perhaps TRBD1 (5 bases). CDR1 SGHNT and CDR2 YYREEE come from the germline V gene (reference sequence). Trimming stripped 0 bases from V and 1 base from J, with 10 bases between. The CDR3 runs 15 residues.

CDR3 in DNA: TGTGCCAGCAGCTTAAGGCGTGGGGAGAATGAAAAACTGTTTTTT. Translating gives CASSLRRGENEKLFF. The chain is built from TRBV13 and TRBJ1-4, with D unresolved. There are 15 residues in the CDR3. The germline V gene encodes CDR1 PRHDT and CDR2 FYEKMQ (reference sequence). V lost 2 bases to trimming and J lost 5 bases, with 12 bases between them.

The rearrangement joins TRBV12-5 to TRBJ1-5; 8 nucleotides agree with TRBD1. The CDR3 contains 18 residues. CDR1 and CDR2 from the germline V gene are LGHNT and FRNRAP. Germline trimming cut 0 bases from V and 5 bases from J; bases unmatched to any gene: 12. DNA of the CDR3: TGTGCTAGTGGTTTGGTACAGGGGACCTCAGGGGGCGATCAGCCCCAGCATTTT. This gives the protein CASGLVQGTSGGDQPQHF. The full variable domain, its missing parts supplied by reference TRBV12-5 and TRBJ1-5, is DARVTQTPRHKVTEMGQEVTMRCQPILGHNTVFWYRQTMMQGLELLAYFRNRAPLDDSGMPKDRFSAEMPDATLATLKIQPSEPRDSAVYFCASGLVQGTSGGDQPQHFGDGTRLSIL.

The chain uses TRBV11-3 and TRBJ2-1; TRBD2 matches 11 bases. V was pared by 2 bases and J by 12 bases, with 3 bases of the junction left unmatched. CDR1 SGHNT and CDR2 YENEEA come from the germline V gene. This CDR3 is built from 13 residues. The CDR3 sequence: CASSLLTSGGQFF. DNA for the CDR3: TGTGCCAGCAGCTTACTCACTAGCGGGGGGCAGTTCTTC.

The chain employs TRBV2 and TRBJ1-1; weak D call: TRBD1 (6 bases). With 6 bases removed from V and 0 bases from J, the gap between germline ends came to 8 bases. Germline V gene sequence: CDR1 SNHLY, CDR2 FYNNEI. The CDR3 has 13 residues. The CDR3: CASRDSMNTEAFF. The CDR3 DNA sequence: TGTGCCAGCAGGGACAGCATGAACACTGAAGCTTTCTTT.

V usage is TRBV25-1 and J usage is TRBJ1-2; 7 nucleotides agree with TRBD1. Germline V gene data show CDR1 as MGHDK and CDR2 as SYGVNS. Germline trimming cut 1 base from V and 7 bases from J; bases unmatched to any gene: 3. The CDR3 has 13 amino acids. The CDR3: CASSEFRGFGYTF. CDR3 in DNA: TGTGCCAGCAGTGAATTCAGGGGGTTTGGCTACACCTTC.

About this clone: At the DNA level, this CDR3 is encoded by other sequences in the same sample as well. The chain links TRBV5-4 to TRBJ2-7; D not resolved. Trimming took 3 bases from V and 4 from J, leaving 5 bases between them. The CDR3 has 11 residues. Germline V gene data show CDR1 as SGHNT and CDR2 as YYREEE (reference sequence). The CDR3 DNA follows: TGTGCCAGCAGCTCCCGTTACGAGCAGTACTTC. It translates to CASSSRYEQYF.

The count of this clone is one. V is TRBV9 and J is TRBJ2-3; 8 bases fit TRBD2. The V and J ends lost 8 bases and 4 bases, in that order; junction bases with no gene match: 15. Germline CDR1 and CDR2: SGDLS and YYNGEE. There are 16 residues in the CDR3. The CDR3 loop is CASSPTGGSIADTQYF. The CDR3 DNA sequence: TGTGCCAGTTCACCAACGGGGGGGAGTATAGCAGATACGCAGTATTTT.

The gene calls are TRBV7-6 and TRBJ2-2; D may be TRBD1 (6 bases). V lost 0 bases and J lost 6, with 14 bases in between. The CDR3 totals 16 residues. The germline CDR1 and CDR2 sequences are SGHVS and FNYEAQ. The CDR3 is CASSLALYREPGELFF. As DNA, the CDR3 is TGTGCCAGCAGCTTAGCCCTTTACAGGGAACCCGGGGAGCTGTTTTTT.

The chain uses TRBV6-5 and TRBJ1-5, with TRBD1 matching over 7 bases. The CDR3 totals 13 residues. V lost 8 bases, J lost 6 bases, and 7 bases stayed unmatched. Looked up from germline, CDR1 is MNHEY and CDR2 is SVGAGI. Here the CDR3 DNA reads TGTGCCAGCTTCCGGGACAGCGGTCAGCCCCAGCATTTT. It translates to CASFRDSGQPQHF.

The chain links TRBV6-5 to TRBJ2-3, with 10 bases that match TRBD2. In germline, CDR1 is MNHEY, CDR2 SVGAGI. V dropped 6 bases and J dropped 1; count of bases not matched to a gene: 4. The CDR3 is 15 amino acids. The CDR3 sequence: CASRHTSGGTDTQYF. In nucleotides, the CDR3 is TGTGCCAGCAGGCATACTAGCGGGGGCACAGATACGCAGTATTTT.

The chain is built from TRBV24-1 and TRBJ2-7; D gene ambiguous. CDR1 KGHDR and CDR2 SFDVKD come from the germline V gene. Trimming left V 9 bases short and J 0 bases short, with 5 bases between. The CDR3 extends over 11 amino acids. This CDR3 reads CATFSSYEQYF. The CDR3, as DNA: TGTGCCACCTTTAGCTCCTACGAGCAGTACTTC.

With respect to this clone: Additional DNA sequences in this sample encode the identical CDR3. This chain joins TRBV5-1 and TRBJ1-2; 7 positions agree with TRBD1. The CDR3 loop spans 13 amino acids. The germline V gene encodes CDR1 SGHRS and CDR2 YFSETQ. Trimming at V came to 0 bases and at J to 8 bases, leaving 4 bases not matched to a gene. The CDR3 region is CASSLAGGDGYTF. Here the CDR3 DNA reads TGCGCCAGCAGCTTGGCAGGGGGTGACGGCTACACCTTC.

This chain links TRBV10-3 with TRBJ2-3; a possible D gene is TRBD2 (6 bases). There are 12 residues in the CDR3. Germline CDR1 reads ENHRY; CDR2 reads SYGVKD. V gave up 7 bases and J gave up 4 bases, with 9 bases separating them. CDR3 loop: CAIKGGADTQYF. DNA for the CDR3: TGTGCCATCAAAGGAGGGGCAGATACGCAGTATTTT.

J is TRBJ1-1 and V is TRBV9, with D perhaps TRBD1 (5 bases). V was clipped by 0 bases and J by 4 bases, with 10 bases between them. This CDR3 is built from 14 residues. Per the germline V gene, CDR1 is SGDLS and CDR2 is YYNGEE. The CDR3 nucleotides read TGTGCCAGCAGCGTAGCGGGGGGAGGCACTGAAGCTTTCTTT. Translated: CASSVAGGGTEAFF.

The V and J genes are TRBV20-1 and TRBJ2-5; 7 nucleotides match TRBD1. Looked up from germline, CDR1 is DFQATT and CDR2 is SNEGSKA (reference sequence). Trimming at V came to 4 bases and at J to 4 bases, leaving 0 bases not matched to a gene. The CDR3 runs to 11 residues. The CDR3 reads CSAKGAETQYF. The DNA for the CDR3 is TGCAGTGCTAAGGGGGCAGAGACCCAGTACTTC.

This chain links TRBV5-1 with TRBJ2-3; 7 nucleotides match TRBD2. The germline gives CDR1 SGHRS, CDR2 YFSETQ. V was clipped by 4 bases and J by 4 bases; unmatched bases: 12. The CDR3 spans 16 residues. CDR3 amino acids: CASSPRAFGGADTQYF. The CDR3 region has the DNA TGCGCCAGCAGCCCCCGGGCCTTTGGGGGGGCAGATACGCAGTATTTT. The variable domain in full, with the rest retrieved from reference TRBV5-1 and TRBJ2-3, is KAGVTQTPRYLIKTRGQQVTLSCSPISGHRSVSWYQQTPGQGLQFLFEYFSETQRNKGNFPGRFSGRQFSNSRSEMNVSTLELGDSALYLCASSPRAFGGADTQYFGPGTRLTVL.

This rearrangement joins TRBV7-9 to TRBJ1-6; TRBD1 agrees at 9 bases. The J segment lost 8 bases and the V segment lost 4 bases, leaving 3 bases of the junction unmatched. The CDR3 is made up of 14 amino acids. Germline V CDR1 and CDR2: SEHNR, FQNEAQ (reference sequence). The CDR3, as DNA: TGTGCCAGCAGCTCAGGACAGGGGTATTCACCCCTCCACTTT. Translating it yields CASSSGQGYSPLHF.

This clone has a single count. The chain combines TRBV5-4 with TRBJ2-5; 11 bases align to TRBD2. CDR1 SGHNT and CDR2 YYREEE come from the germline V gene (reference sequence). V lost 4 bases to trimming and J lost 7 bases; unmatched junction nucleotides: 15. The CDR3 contains 17 residues. The CDR3 bases are TGTGCCAGCAGCACCTCTAGCGGGGGGTCTCTCCTGGCGACCCAGTACTTC. Residues: CASSTSSGGSLLATQYF. Variable domain in full (rest from reference TRBV5-4 and TRBJ2-5): ETGVTQSPTHLIKTRGQQVTLRCSSQSGHNTVSWYQQALGQGPQFIFQYYREEENGRGNFPPRFSGLQFPNYSSELNVNALELDDSALYLCASSTSSGGSLLATQYFGPGTRLLVL.

The chain carries TRBV6-1 and TRBJ1-2; D unclear. This CDR3 has 14 residues. The V and J ends lost 1 base and 0 bases respectively, with 6 bases between them. CDR1 is MNHNS, CDR2 SASEGT, per germline. CDR3 in DNA: TGTGCCAGCAGTGAAGTTCGGTCTAACTATGGCTACACCTTC. Its protein product is CASSEVRSNYGYTF.

The CDR3 here is CASSHPTGALRGRSYNEQFF. The CDR3 coding sequence is TGCGCCAGCAGCCATCCAACCGGAGCTCTAAGGGGTAGGTCCTACAATGAGCAGTTCTTC. This chain uses TRBV4-1 with TRBJ2-1, with TRBD1 as a possible D gene (5 bases). The CDR3 runs to 20 residues. Deletions cut 3 bases from V and 1 base from J, with 25 bases between. Germline-derived CDR1 and CDR2 are MGHRA and YSYEKL.

This chain uses TRBV11-3 with TRBJ1-1; D not resolved. The germline gives CDR1 SGHNT, CDR2 YENEEA. The CDR3 length is 14 residues. Trimming left V 7 bases short and J 1 base short, with 13 bases between. The CDR3 reads CASISAGRNTEAFF. CDR3 sequence (DNA): TGTGCCAGCATCTCAGCGGGGAGGAACACTGAAGCTTTCTTT.

This clone is classed as medium-sized. V and J are TRBV4-2 and TRBJ1-2; D remains unclear. The CDR3 contains 15 residues. Trimming removed 0 bases from V and 5 bases from J, with 13 bases in between. Germline lookup yields CDR1 LGHNA and CDR2 YNFKEQ. The CDR3 region is CASSQEEAPLYGYTF. In DNA, the CDR3 is TGTGCCAGCAGCCAAGAGGAAGCTCCACTATATGGCTACACCTTC.

The chain uses TRBV30 and TRBJ2-1; D is unresolved. This CDR3 has 14 residues. Trimming stripped 0 bases from V and 9 bases from J, with 15 bases between. Germline V gene sequence: CDR1 GTSNPN, CDR2 SVGIG (reference sequence). This CDR3 reads CAWSVSPYRGEQFF. Here the CDR3 DNA reads TGTGCCTGGAGTGTCTCCCCCTATCGCGGTGAGCAGTTCTTC.

The rearrangement joins TRBV5-1 to TRBJ1-4; tentatively, D is TRBD1 (5 bases). Trimming left V 4 bases short and J 6 bases short, with 16 bases between. Germline CDR1 is SGHRS and CDR2 is YFSETQ. The CDR3 has 15 amino acids. CDR3 DNA sequence: TGCGCCAGCAGCCCGTTGGGGGGTGGAGATGAAAAACTGTTTTTT. Translated: CASSPLGGGDEKLFF.

The V and J genes are TRBV11-2 and TRBJ1-1, with 7 bases lining up with TRBD1. Germline CDR1 reads SGHAT; CDR2 reads FQNNGV. The CDR3 covers 15 residues. Trimming removed 5 bases from V and 2 bases from J; junction bases left unmatched: 8. DNA of the CDR3: TGTGCCAGCAGCCGCCGGGACAGTCACAACACTGAAGCTTTCTTT. It translates to CASSRRDSHNTEAFF.

This rearrangement joins TRBV5-1 to TRBJ1-3; 8 bases are shared with TRBD1. In germline, CDR1 is SGHRS, CDR2 YFSETQ. J gave up 0 bases and V 0 bases, and 2 bases lay outside the gene matches. The CDR3 spans 16 residues. The CDR3 region is CASSLGQGNSGNTIYF. The CDR3 DNA reads TGCGCCAGCAGCTTGGGACAGGGGAACTCTGGAAACACCATATATTTT. Using reference TRBV5-1 and TRBJ1-3 for the parts outside the CDR3, the full variable domain is KAGVTQTPRYLIKTRGQQVTLSCSPISGHRSVSWYQQTPGQGLQFLFEYFSETQRNKGNFPGRFSGRQFSNSRSEMNVSTLELGDSALYLCASSLGQGNSGNTIYFGEGSWLTVV.

This chain joins TRBV5-1 and TRBJ2-1, with a weak D call TRBD1 (7 bases). Trimming took 0 bases from V and 3 from J, leaving 13 bases between them. Germline V gene sequence: CDR1 SGHRS, CDR2 YFSETQ. CDR3 length: 16 residues. CDR3 protein: CASSLEAQGGYNEQFF. CDR3 coding DNA: TGCGCCAGCAGCTTGGAGGCCCAGGGGGGCTACAATGAGCAGTTCTTC.

The chain has TRBV7-9 and TRBJ2-1; D not certain. Germline V gene sequence: CDR1 SEHNR, CDR2 FQNEAQ (reference sequence). V lost 3 bases to trimming and J lost 0 bases, with 9 bases between them. The CDR3 totals 15 residues. DNA of the CDR3: TGTGCCAGCAGCTTCTACCCGAGCTCCTACAATGAGCAGTTCTTC. Its translation is CASSFYPSSYNEQFF.